This TCR beta chain was found in a study of cytomegalovirus exposure and HLA in healthy donors. Study observations and caveats: Under in vitro conditions, a few CMV-associated chains were confirmed as specific for CMV antigens. Listed as cytomegalovirus-associated were 150 or so TCR beta chains.

To note about this clone: No antigen is known for it.

The CDR3 loop spans 14 amino acids. Trimming took 3 bases from V and 5 from J, leaving 13 bases between them. Germline loops: CDR1 MDHEN, CDR2 SYDVKM. Data came from immunoSEQ multiplex PCR; TCRdb stores just in-frame clones and leaves some out. The repertoire holds 100,000 to 150,000 clones, with around 90% as singletons. The rearrangement links TRBV28 to TRBJ1-1; D remains unclear. Sequencing used PBMCs. This sequence originates from a woman aged 18-29 years in good health and CMV-seronegative. CDR3 protein: CASSLAGLRTEAFF. The CDR3 DNA reads as TGTGCCAGCAGTTTGGCGGGTTTAAGGACTGAAGCTTTCTTT. Based on the CDR3 plus reference TRBV28 and TRBJ1-1, the full variable domain is DVKVTQSSRYLVKRTGEKVFLECVQDMDHENMFWYRQDPGLGLRLIYFSYDVKMKEKGDIPEGYSVSREKKERFSLILESASTNQTSMYLCASSLAGLRTEAFFGQGTRLTVV.